The rows below give T cell receptor beta chains drawn from one sample of a study of glioma-infiltrating T cells after dendritic cell vaccination. Repertoires were generated with immunoSEQ multiplex PCR, while TCRdb's copy carries only in-frame clones and drops some. The sample yields about 58,000 clones, approximately 87% seen once. Sample: blood, taken after dendritic cell vaccination. The receptors derive from a human donor with glioblastoma. Each CDR3 is given with its conserved first and last residue. D genes are given only for firm matches. Some rows have no size entry. The others give once, few or many, or a class for an expanded clone.

DNA,CDR3,D,J,V,size
TGCGCCAGCAGTCTTAACCCAGGGGATACGCAGTATTTT,CASSLNPGDTQYF,.,TRBJ2-3,TRBV10-1,once
TGTGCCAGCCAATTCGGACAGGGGCTTGGCTATGGCTACACCTTC,CASQFGQGLGYGYTF,TRBD1,TRBJ1-2,TRBV6-1,.
TGTGCCAGCAGGGAAACAGGGGGATATAGAAACACCATATATTTT,CASRETGGYRNTIYF,TRBD1,TRBJ1-3,TRBV7-2,.
TGTGCCAGCAGCTTGGCCCAGGGCACCTACGAGCAGTACTTC,CASSLAQGTYEQYF,.,TRBJ2-7,TRBV5-5,.
TGCGCCAGCGGGACAGGGTACCGGAACACCGGGGAGCTGTTTTTT,CASGTGYRNTGELFF,TRBD1,TRBJ2-2,TRBV4-1,once
TGCGCCAGCAGCCAAGTCCTGGGGGCCTCCCCAGGAAACACCATATATTTT,CASSQVLGASPGNTIYF,.,TRBJ1-3,TRBV4-1,.
TGTGCCAGCAGCCCTGCCCCTGGGCGGGTTAATTCACCCCTCCACTTT,CASSPAPGRVNSPLHF,.,TRBJ1-6,TRBV7-2,.
TGCGCCAGCAGCCGGACTAGCCGTTCAGAGACCCAGTACTTC,CASSRTSRSETQYF,TRBD2,TRBJ2-5,TRBV4-1,.
TGTGCCAGCAGTGTGACAGGTACTGAAGCTTTCTTT,CASSVTGTEAFF,.,TRBJ1-1,TRBV2,.
TGTGCCAGCTCAATCACTAAGCAGGGGGCGCAAGGTTCACCCCTCCACTTT,CASSITKQGAQGSPLHF,TRBD1,TRBJ1-6,TRBV18,.
TGTGCCAGCACCAGAGACAGGGCGAGCTTTTACACCTTC,CASTRDRASFYTF,TRBD1,TRBJ1-2,TRBV7-9,.
TGTGCCAGCAGCCCAACCGGACTGGATGCGGCAGATACGCAGTATTTT,CASSPTGLDAADTQYF,.,TRBJ2-3,TRBV9,.
TGTGCTAGTGGTGACAGGGTGGATACGCAGTATTTT,CASGDRVDTQYF,TRBD1,TRBJ2-3,TRBV12-5,.
TGTGCCAGCAGCTTCACGGCCGGAGGAGAAAGGTACCAAGAGACCCAGTACTTC,CASSFTAGGERYQETQYF,.,TRBJ2-5,TRBV7-9,.
TGTGCCAGCAGCCCCAGGGGCGAGCAGTACTTC,CASSPRGEQYF,.,TRBJ2-7,TRBV6-6,.
TGTGCCAGCAGCCCCAGGGGGCCCCGTTGGTACGAGCAGTACTTC,CASSPRGPRWYEQYF,TRBD1,TRBJ2-7,TRBV5-6,.
TGTGCCAGCTCACCCACGTTGGAGGTTGGCTACACCTTC,CASSPTLEVGYTF,.,TRBJ1-2,TRBV18,.
TGTGCCAGTCTACTAGCGGGGGGCGGTGAGCAGTTCTTC,CASLLAGGGEQFF,TRBD2,TRBJ2-1,TRBV6-6,.
TGTGCCAGTAGTATCCAGGGAGGCTCCTACGAGCAGTACTTC,CASSIQGGSYEQYF,.,TRBJ2-7,TRBV19,.
TGTGCCAGCAGCCCTGCTGGGCTAGCGGGGGTCGTAGATACGCAGTATTTT,CASSPAGLAGVVDTQYF,TRBD2,TRBJ2-3,TRBV7-9,.
TGTGCCACCAGCAAGGCCCGGGCAACTAATGAAAAACTGTTTTTT,CATSKARATNEKLFF,.,TRBJ1-4,TRBV15,.
TGTGCCAGCAGCTTGGGTGTTGGCGGGGGGACCCAAGAGACCCAGTACTTC,CASSLGVGGGTQETQYF,TRBD2,TRBJ2-5,TRBV5-8,.
TGTGCCACCTTTCCGGAGATAAACGTCGCAACTAATGAAAAACTGTTTTTT,CATFPEINVATNEKLFF,.,TRBJ1-4,TRBV15,.
TGTGCCATAGGACAGGGAGACTATGGCTACACCTTC,CAIGQGDYGYTF,TRBD1,TRBJ1-2,TRBV28,.
TGTGCCAGCCGGGACAGGGGGGGATACGAGCAGTACTTC,CASRDRGGYEQYF,TRBD1,TRBJ2-7,TRBV18,.
TGTGCCAGCAGTGATGGACTAGGGACCACAGATACGCAGTATTTT,CASSDGLGTTDTQYF,TRBD2,TRBJ2-3,TRBV6-4,.
TGTGCCAGCAGCTTATTTCGTGCGGCGGCCTACGAGCAGTACTTC,CASSLFRAAAYEQYF,.,TRBJ2-7,TRBV7-2,.
TGTGCCATCAGTGAGCCGGACATGTTCAGTGGGGAGCTGTTTTTT,CAISEPDMFSGELFF,.,TRBJ2-2,TRBV10-3,.
TGTGCCAGCAGCCTCGGGACAAGTAGGACAGATACGCAGTATTTT,CASSLGTSRTDTQYF,.,TRBJ2-3,TRBV7-3,.
TGTGCCTGGAGTGTGGACAGGGACTCACCCCTCCACTTT,CAWSVDRDSPLHF,TRBD1,TRBJ1-6,TRBV30,.
TGTGCCAGCAGCCCGGGAGGGTGGATACTTGAAGCTTTCTTT,CASSPGGWILEAFF,.,TRBJ1-1,TRBV5-6,.
TGTGCCAGCAGCTTTAAGGGACGGACAGGCGAGACCCAGTACTTC,CASSFKGRTGETQYF,TRBD1,TRBJ2-5,TRBV7-6,.
TGTGCCAGTACCGGGACAAGAAATTCACCCCTCCACTTT,CASTGTRNSPLHF,.,TRBJ1-6,TRBV6-5,once
TGTGCCTGGAGTTGGGGGGGAGTAGATGGCTACACCTTC,CAWSWGGVDGYTF,.,TRBJ1-2,TRBV30,.
TGTGCCAGTAGTATCGAGGAGGGTTACAATGAGCAGTTCTTC,CASSIEEGYNEQFF,.,TRBJ2-1,TRBV19,.
TGTGCCAGCAGCTCCGACATCACCGGGGAGCTGTTTTTT,CASSSDITGELFF,.,TRBJ2-2,TRBV7-2,.
TGTGCCAGCAGTTTATGGCAGGGCAATGCCTACGAGCAGTACTTC,CASSLWQGNAYEQYF,.,TRBJ2-7,TRBV28,once
TGTGCCACCTGTCCCCTAGCGGGGGAGTACAATGAGCAGTTCTTC,CATCPLAGEYNEQFF,TRBD2,TRBJ2-1,TRBV15,.
TGTGCCAGCAGCACCCGGGACAGCTCCTTTTACGAGCAGTACTTC,CASSTRDSSFYEQYF,TRBD1,TRBJ2-7,TRBV9,once
TGTGCCAGTTACACAGGGGGGATAAACACTGAAGCTTTCTTT,CASYTGGINTEAFF,TRBD1,TRBJ1-1,TRBV6-1,.
TGTGCCAGCAGCTTGGTTCAGGGTAATGAGCAGTTCTTC,CASSLVQGNEQFF,.,TRBJ2-1,TRBV5-4,.
TGTGCCAGCAGCCCGGGACTAGCGGATACGCAGTATTTT,CASSPGLADTQYF,TRBD2,TRBJ2-3,TRBV7-9,once
TGTGCCATCAGTGCTGGGGGGAATGAGCAGTTCTTC,CAISAGGNEQFF,.,TRBJ2-1,TRBV10-3,.